The next 16 T cell receptor beta chains were all read from a single sample in a study of blood T cell repertoires in COVID-19 (dated by TCRdb to the early 2020s). The library was generated by the immunoSEQ multiplex PCR assay. As stored in TCRdb, this immuneACCESS dataset retains in-frame rearrangements with V and J assigned. A fraction of the clones does not appear; measured against another copy, unresolved V genes explain less than half of the discrepancy, and the remainder lacks a known reason. The sample includes approximately 240,000 clones, with around nine tenths observed a single time. The ten largest clones take up roughly 12% of the sample. Sample: peripheral blood. Every receptor here comes from a woman under 30 who had recovered from COVID-19.

This clone showed up just a few times. The rearrangement joins TRBV6-6 to TRBJ1-2; D is ambiguous. The V gene's germline CDR1 is MNHNY and CDR2 SVGAGI (reference sequence). The CDR3 consists of 13 residues. V lost 2 bases to trimming and J lost 5 bases, with 9 bases between them. The CDR3 nucleotides read TGTGCCAGCAGTTACAGCGGGATGTATGGCTACACCTTC. As protein: CASSYSGMYGYTF.

This chain connects TRBV11-2 to TRBJ2-7; D is perhaps TRBD1 (5 bases). V was shortened by 4 bases and J by 7 bases, with 11 bases between the two germline ends. This CDR3 has 12 amino acids. CDR1 is SGHAT, CDR2 FQNNGV, per germline. The CDR3 region is CASSSKGVEQYF. CDR3 nucleotides: TGTGCCAGCAGCTCCAAAGGGGTAGAGCAGTACTTC.

CDR3 in DNA: TGTGCCAGCTCACCGCCAATAGCGGGAGGGTTTGGCACAGATACGCAGTATTTT. It translates to CASSPPIAGGFGTDTQYF. J is TRBJ2-3 and V is TRBV18; 11 bases match TRBD2. The junction had 9 bases not matched to a gene; V was cut back by 3 bases and J by 1 base. This CDR3 is 18 amino acids long. CDR1 and CDR2 (germline): KGHSH, LQKENI.

This clone has just a few counts. V and J are TRBV6-5 and TRBJ1-1; TRBD1 matches 8 bases. V dropped 8 bases and J dropped 4; count of bases not matched to a gene: 9. The germline V gene encodes CDR1 MNHEY and CDR2 SVGAGI. CDR3 length: 14 amino acids. The CDR3 spells CASWHQGAGTEAFF. The CDR3 DNA reads TGTGCCAGCTGGCATCAGGGGGCGGGCACTGAAGCTTTCTTT.

V gene TRBV28 combines with J gene TRBJ1-5, with D unclear. This CDR3 spans 15 amino acids. With 5 bases removed from V and 3 bases from J, the gap between germline ends came to 14 bases. Germline CDR1 MDHEN, CDR2 SYDVKM. In DNA form, the CDR3 reads TGTGCCAGCAGTGCACTACAAGGTATCAATCAGCCCCAGCATTTT. It encodes CASSALQGINQPQHF.

The V call is TRBV13, the J call TRBJ2-2; D is uncertain. This CDR3 has 16 amino acids. The ends were cut back, 5 bases at V and 5 bases at J, with 18 bases in the middle. Germline values: CDR1 PRHDT, CDR2 FYEKMQ (reference sequence). The CDR3, as DNA: TGTGCCAGCAGCACCCGGGTCCCCAACTTAACCGGGGAGCTGTTTTTT. Encoded protein: CASSTRVPNLTGELFF.

This clone has a handful of counts. J is TRBJ1-1 and V is TRBV3-1 (or the pseudogene TRBV3-2), with 7 bases that match TRBD1. Germline V lookup: CDR1 LGHDT, CDR2 YNNKEL (reference sequence). The V and J ends lost 3 bases and 2 bases, in that order; junction bases with no gene match: 6. There are 15 residues in the CDR3. The CDR3 coding sequence is TGTGCCAGCAGCCACGAGTACAGGGGTAACACTGAAGCTTTCTTT. Its translation: CASSHEYRGNTEAFF.

V is TRBV30 and J is TRBJ1-2, with 8 bases matching TRBD1. The ends lost 2 bases at V and 5 bases at J; junction bases unmatched: 1. The CDR3 consists of 12 residues. Germline assignment: CDR1 GTSNPN and CDR2 SVGIG (reference sequence). The CDR3 loop is CAWSWTGYGYTF. In DNA, the CDR3 is TGTGCCTGGAGTTGGACAGGGTATGGCTACACCTTC.

Points on this clone: This CDR3 fails to terminate in the conserved phenylalanine or tryptophan, so it likely reflects a read error. No DNA is shown, since the ends of the CDR3 on it are uncertain; the CDR3 is the one TCRdb lists. The rearrangement joins TRBV7-9 to TRBJ2-7; TRBD2, as called in the table, went unchecked against the DNA. The CDR3 length equals 14 residues, ends included. Germline V gene sequence: CDR1 SEHNR, CDR2 FQNEAQ (reference sequence). The CDR3 is CASSSLGLAAGWVL.

This chain uses TRBV27 with TRBJ1-1, with D uncertain. The CDR3 covers 13 residues. V was clipped by 3 bases and J by 10 bases, with 15 bases between them. Germline V lookup: CDR1 MNHEY, CDR2 SMNVEV (reference sequence). This chain's CDR3 is CASSLPGRSGAFF. The CDR3, as DNA: TGTGCCAGCAGTTTGCCCGGGAGGTCGGGAGCTTTCTTT.

This sequence joins TRBV19 and TRBJ1-4; D unresolved. In germline, CDR1 is LNHDA, CDR2 SQIVND (reference sequence). The CDR3 totals 17 residues. Trimming stripped 2 bases from V and 5 bases from J, with 18 bases between. The chain's CDR3 is CASSISGVSAPNEKLFF. The CDR3 DNA follows: TGTGCCAGTAGTATAAGCGGGGTTAGCGCCCCCAATGAAAAACTGTTTTTT.

V is TRBV18 and J is TRBJ1-2, with unresolved D. CDR3 length: 16 residues. V gave up 0 bases and J gave up 5 bases, with 16 bases separating them. Germline assignment: CDR1 KGHSH and CDR2 LQKENI. CDR3 protein: CASSPPDSTFGYGYTF. The CDR3 nucleotides read TGTGCCAGCTCACCACCAGACTCGACCTTTGGGTATGGCTACACCTTC.

The V and J genes are TRBV19 and TRBJ1-1; D perhaps matches TRBD1 (6 bases). This CDR3 spans 14 amino acids. V was shortened by 3 bases and J by 1 base, with 9 bases between the two germline ends. Germline assignment: CDR1 LNHDA and CDR2 SQIVND (reference sequence). CDR3 protein: CASSIQTGNTEAFF. The CDR3 DNA follows: TGTGCCAGTAGTATCCAGACAGGGAACACTGAAGCTTTCTTT.

This chain uses TRBV7-3 with TRBJ2-1, with TRBD1 as a possible D gene (5 bases). The CDR3 extends over 13 amino acids. Between the trimmed V and J ends, which lost 4 bases and 5 bases, there was a span of 9 bases. Germline lookup yields CDR1 SGHTA and CDR2 FQGTGA. This CDR3 is CASSSGHNNEQFF. The CDR3 DNA reads TGTGCCAGCAGCTCCGGACACAACAATGAGCAGTTCTTC.

The V gene is TRBV29-1, the J gene TRBJ1-2; 7 nucleotides line up with TRBD1. This CDR3 is built from 13 residues. The trim removed 4 bases at V and 8 bases at J, leaving 10 bases unmatched. CDR1 and CDR2 (germline): SQVTM, ANQGSEA. The DNA of the CDR3 is TGCAGCGTTGGTCCAGGGGGGAAGGGAGGCTACACCTTC. Its protein is CSVGPGGKGGYTF.

This sequence joins TRBV7-9 and TRBJ1-5, with D perhaps TRBD1 (6 bases). This CDR3 spans 15 amino acids. V was pared by 1 base and J by 3 bases, with 10 bases between. Germline V CDR1 and CDR2: SEHNR, FQNEAQ (reference sequence). The CDR3 loop reads CASSLGTAINQPQHF. The CDR3 DNA is TGTGCCAGCAGCTTAGGGACAGCCATCAATCAGCCCCAGCATTTT.